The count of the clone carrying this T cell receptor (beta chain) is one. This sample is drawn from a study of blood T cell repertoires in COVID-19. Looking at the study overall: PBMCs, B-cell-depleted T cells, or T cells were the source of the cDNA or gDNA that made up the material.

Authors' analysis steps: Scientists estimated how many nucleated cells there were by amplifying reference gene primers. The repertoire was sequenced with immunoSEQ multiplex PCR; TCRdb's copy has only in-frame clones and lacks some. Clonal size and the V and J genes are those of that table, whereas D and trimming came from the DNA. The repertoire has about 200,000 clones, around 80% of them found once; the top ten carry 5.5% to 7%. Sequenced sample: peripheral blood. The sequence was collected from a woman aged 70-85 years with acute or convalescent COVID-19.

This chain's CDR3 is CASSPFGTGFYEQYF. The CDR3 coding sequence is TGTGCCAGCTCACCCTTCGGGACAGGCTTTTACGAGCAGTACTTC. The chain couples TRBV18 to TRBJ2-7; 8 bases are shared with TRBD1. CDR3 size: 15 residues. CDR1 KGHSH and CDR2 LQKENI come from the germline V gene. Trimming took 3 bases from V and 4 from J; bases not matched to a gene: 8.